This T cell receptor beta chain was sequenced for a study of shared T cell receptors in the human thymus. TCRdb's copy holds only in-frame clones and misses some; the assay was immunoSEQ multiplex PCR. The data show 650,000 to 950,000 clones, approximately 85% seen once. V was cut by 0 bases and J by 3 bases, with 15 bases left in between. CDR3 length: 17 residues. Germline CDR1 reads SGHRS; CDR2 reads YFSETQ. These data were also filed under a second study, of human thymus T cells. That study reports: Resections removed during corrective heart surgery provided the thymus tissue used. Across thymic and blood repertoires, the usage of V and J genes appeared to be biased.

This clonotype originated in a girl in the first two years of life with a congenital heart defect. V gene TRBV5-1 combines with J gene TRBJ2-2; D gene ambiguous. Material: thymocytes. The CDR3 bases are TGCGCCAGCAGCTTGGCTTCTTTGTACAGATACACCGGGGAGCTGTTTTTT. It translates to CASSLASLYRYTGELFF.